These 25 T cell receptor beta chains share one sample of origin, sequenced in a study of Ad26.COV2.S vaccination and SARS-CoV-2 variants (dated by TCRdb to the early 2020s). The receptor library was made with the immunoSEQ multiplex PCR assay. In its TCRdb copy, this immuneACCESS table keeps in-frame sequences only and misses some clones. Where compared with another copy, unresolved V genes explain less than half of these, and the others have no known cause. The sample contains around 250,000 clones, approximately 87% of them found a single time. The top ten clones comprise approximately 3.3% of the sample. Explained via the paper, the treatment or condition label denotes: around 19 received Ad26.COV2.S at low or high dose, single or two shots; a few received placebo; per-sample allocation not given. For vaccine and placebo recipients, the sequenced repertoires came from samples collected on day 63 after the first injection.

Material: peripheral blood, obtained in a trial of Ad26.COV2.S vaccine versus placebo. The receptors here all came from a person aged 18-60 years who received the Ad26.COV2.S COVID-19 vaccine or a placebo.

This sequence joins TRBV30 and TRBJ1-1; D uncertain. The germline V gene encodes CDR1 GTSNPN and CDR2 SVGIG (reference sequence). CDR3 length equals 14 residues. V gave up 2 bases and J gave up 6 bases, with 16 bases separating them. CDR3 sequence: CAWSLQDTRPEAFF. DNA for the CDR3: TGTGCCTGGAGTCTCCAAGACACACGGCCTGAAGCTTTCTTT.

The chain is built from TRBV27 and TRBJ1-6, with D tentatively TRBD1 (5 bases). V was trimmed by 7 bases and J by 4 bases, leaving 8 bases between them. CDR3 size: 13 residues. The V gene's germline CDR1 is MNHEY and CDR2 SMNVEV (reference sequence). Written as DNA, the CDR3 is TGTGCCAGCACCAAGGGGTATAATTCACCCCTCCACTTT. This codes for CASTKGYNSPLHF.

This chain's CDR3 is CASSQDLGGGGEQYF. The CDR3 DNA reads as TGTGCCAGCAGCCAAGATTTGGGCGGGGGCGGCGAGCAGTACTTC. V usage is TRBV4-2 and J usage is TRBJ2-7; D might be TRBD2 (7 bases). Trimming left V 0 bases short and J 6 bases short, with 15 bases between. This CDR3 has 15 residues. Germline-derived CDR1 and CDR2 are LGHNA and YNFKEQ.

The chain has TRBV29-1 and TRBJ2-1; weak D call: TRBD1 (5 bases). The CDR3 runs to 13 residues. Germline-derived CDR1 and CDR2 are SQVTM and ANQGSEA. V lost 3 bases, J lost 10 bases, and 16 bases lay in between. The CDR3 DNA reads TGCAGCGTTGAGGGGCCAGGGTCCCGGGAGCAGTTCTTC. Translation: CSVEGPGSREQFF.

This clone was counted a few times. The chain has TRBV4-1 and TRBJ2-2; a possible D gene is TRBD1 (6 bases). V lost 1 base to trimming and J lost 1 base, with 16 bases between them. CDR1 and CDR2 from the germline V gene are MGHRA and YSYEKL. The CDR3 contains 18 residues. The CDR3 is CASSQGSWTVGNTGELFF. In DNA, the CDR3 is TGCGCCAGCAGCCAAGGAAGCTGGACAGTTGGGAACACCGGGGAGCTGTTTTTT.

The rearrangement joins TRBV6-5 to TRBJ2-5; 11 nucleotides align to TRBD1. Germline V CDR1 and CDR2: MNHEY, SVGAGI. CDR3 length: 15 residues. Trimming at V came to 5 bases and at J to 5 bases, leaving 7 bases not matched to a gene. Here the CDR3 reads CASSPGQGARETQYF. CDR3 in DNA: TGTGCCAGCAGTCCAGGACAGGGGGCGAGGGAGACCCAGTACTTC.

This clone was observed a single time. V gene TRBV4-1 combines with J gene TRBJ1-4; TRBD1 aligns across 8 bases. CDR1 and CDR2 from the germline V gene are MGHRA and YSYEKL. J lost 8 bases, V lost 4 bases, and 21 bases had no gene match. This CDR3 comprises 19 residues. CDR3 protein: CASSLVKGGQGGVREKLFF. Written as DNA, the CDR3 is TGCGCCAGCAGCCTCGTTAAAGGTGGACAGGGAGGCGTCCGGGAAAAACTGTTTTTT.

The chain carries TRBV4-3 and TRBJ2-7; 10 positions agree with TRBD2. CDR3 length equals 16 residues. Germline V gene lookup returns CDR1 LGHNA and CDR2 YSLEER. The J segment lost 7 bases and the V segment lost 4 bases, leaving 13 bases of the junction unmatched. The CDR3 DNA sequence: TGCGCCAGCAGCCGGGGCCGAGCGGGGGGGCAACGAGAGCAGTACTTC. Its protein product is CASSRGRAGGQREQYF.

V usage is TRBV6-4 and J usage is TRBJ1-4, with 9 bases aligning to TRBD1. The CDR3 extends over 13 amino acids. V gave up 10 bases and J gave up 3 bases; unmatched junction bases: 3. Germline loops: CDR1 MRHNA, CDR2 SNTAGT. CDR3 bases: TGTGCCACCAGGACAGGGGCTAATGAAAAACTGTTTTTT. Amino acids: CATRTGANEKLFF.

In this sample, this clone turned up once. The chain's CDR3 is CASSPQNYEQYF. DNA of the CDR3: TGTGCCAGCAGCCCCCAGAACTACGAGCAGTACTTC. The genes are TRBV6-5 and TRBJ2-7, with D uncertain. V gave up 6 bases and J gave up 3 bases, with 9 bases separating them. The CDR3 has 12 residues. Germline CDR1 and CDR2: MNHEY and SVGAGI.

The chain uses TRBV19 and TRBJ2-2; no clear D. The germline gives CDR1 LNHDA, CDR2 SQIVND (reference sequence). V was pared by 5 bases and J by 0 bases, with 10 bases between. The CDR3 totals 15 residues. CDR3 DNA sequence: TGTGCCAGTAGTGTAGCCTTTTCGAACACCGGGGAGCTGTTTTTT. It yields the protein CASSVAFSNTGELFF.

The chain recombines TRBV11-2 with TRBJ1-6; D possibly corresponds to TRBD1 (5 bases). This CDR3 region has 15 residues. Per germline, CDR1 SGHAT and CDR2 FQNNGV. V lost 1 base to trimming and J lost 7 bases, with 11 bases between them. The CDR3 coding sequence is TGTGCCAGCAGCTTAGCGGCAGGGAAGAATTCACCCCTCCACTTT. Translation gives CASSLAAGKNSPLHF.

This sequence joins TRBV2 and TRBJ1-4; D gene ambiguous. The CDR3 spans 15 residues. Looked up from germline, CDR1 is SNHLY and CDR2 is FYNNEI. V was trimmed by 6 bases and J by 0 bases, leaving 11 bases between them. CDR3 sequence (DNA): TGTGCCAGCAGGACCTCTCGGGCAACTAATGAAAAACTGTTTTTT. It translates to CASRTSRATNEKLFF.

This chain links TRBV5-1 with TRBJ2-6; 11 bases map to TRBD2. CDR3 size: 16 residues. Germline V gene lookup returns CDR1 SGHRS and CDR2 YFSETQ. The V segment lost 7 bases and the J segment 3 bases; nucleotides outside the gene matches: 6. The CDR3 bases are TGCGCCAGCGCTAGCGGGGGGCCCGGTGGGGCCAACGTCCTGACTTTC. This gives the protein CASASGGPGGANVLTF.

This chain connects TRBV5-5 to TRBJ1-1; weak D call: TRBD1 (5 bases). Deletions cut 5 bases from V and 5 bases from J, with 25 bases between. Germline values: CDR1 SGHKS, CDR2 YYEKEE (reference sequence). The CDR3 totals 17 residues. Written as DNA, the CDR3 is TGTGCCAGCAGTCGTTTGGGGCAGGAGGCCGGAGGGACTGAAGCTTTCTTT. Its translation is CASSRLGQEAGGTEAFF.

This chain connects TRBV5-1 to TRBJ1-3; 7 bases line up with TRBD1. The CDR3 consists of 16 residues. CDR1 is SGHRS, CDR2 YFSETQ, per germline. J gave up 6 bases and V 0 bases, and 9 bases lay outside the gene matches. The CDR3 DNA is TGCGCCAGCAGCTTGGGACTCAGGGGGAAGGCAAACACCATATATTTT. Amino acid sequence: CASSLGLRGKANTIYF.

The CDR3 loop is CASRKNTGELFF. The DNA of the CDR3 is TGTGCCAGCAGGAAAAACACCGGGGAGCTGTTTTTT. The chain employs TRBV27 and TRBJ2-2; D is unclear. The V gene's germline CDR1 is MNHEY and CDR2 SMNVEV (reference sequence). This CDR3 is 12 amino acids long. V was cut by 6 bases and J by 2 bases, with 4 bases left in between.

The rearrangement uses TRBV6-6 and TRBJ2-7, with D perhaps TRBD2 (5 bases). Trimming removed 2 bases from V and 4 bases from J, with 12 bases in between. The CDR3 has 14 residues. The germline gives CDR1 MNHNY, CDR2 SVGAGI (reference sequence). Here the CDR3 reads CASSYPGRTYEQYF. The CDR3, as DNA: TGTGCCAGCAGTTACCCCGGACGGACTTACGAGCAGTACTTC.

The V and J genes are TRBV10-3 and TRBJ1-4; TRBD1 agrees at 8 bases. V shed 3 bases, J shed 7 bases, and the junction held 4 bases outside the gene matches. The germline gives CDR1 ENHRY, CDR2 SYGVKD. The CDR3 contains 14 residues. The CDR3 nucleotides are TGTGCCATCAGTGAAACAGGGGGGTTTGAAAAACTGTTTTTT. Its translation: CAISETGGFEKLFF.

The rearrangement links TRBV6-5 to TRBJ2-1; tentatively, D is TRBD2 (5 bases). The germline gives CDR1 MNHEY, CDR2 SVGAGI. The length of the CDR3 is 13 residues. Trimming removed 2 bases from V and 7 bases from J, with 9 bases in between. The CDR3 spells CASSYVGVNEQFF. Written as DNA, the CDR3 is TGTGCCAGCAGTTACGTCGGGGTTAATGAGCAGTTCTTC.

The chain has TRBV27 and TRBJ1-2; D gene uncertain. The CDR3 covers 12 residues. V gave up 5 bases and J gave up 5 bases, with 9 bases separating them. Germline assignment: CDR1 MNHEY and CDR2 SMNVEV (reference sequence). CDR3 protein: CASSADSYGYTF. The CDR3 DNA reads TGTGCCAGCAGTGCGGACTCTTATGGCTACACCTTC.

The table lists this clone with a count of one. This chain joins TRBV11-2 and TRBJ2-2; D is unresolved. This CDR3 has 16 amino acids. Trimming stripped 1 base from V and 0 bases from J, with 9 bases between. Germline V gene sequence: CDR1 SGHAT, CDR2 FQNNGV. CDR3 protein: CASSLGVLANTGELFF. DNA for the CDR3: TGTGCCAGCAGCTTAGGAGTCCTAGCGAACACCGGGGAGCTGTTTTTT.

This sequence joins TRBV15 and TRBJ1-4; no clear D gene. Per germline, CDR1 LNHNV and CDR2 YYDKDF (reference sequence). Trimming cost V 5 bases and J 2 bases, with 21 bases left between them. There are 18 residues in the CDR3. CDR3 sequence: CATSALTDFLGTNEKLFF. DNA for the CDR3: TGTGCCACCAGCGCCCTAACCGACTTTTTAGGCACTAATGAAAAACTGTTTTTT.

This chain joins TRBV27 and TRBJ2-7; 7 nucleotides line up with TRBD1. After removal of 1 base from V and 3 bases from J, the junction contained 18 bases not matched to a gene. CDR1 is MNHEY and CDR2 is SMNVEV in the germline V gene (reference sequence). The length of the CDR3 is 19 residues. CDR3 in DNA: TGTGCCAGCAGTTTATACCCCCCGTTGGCAGGGGGTGACATCTACGAGCAGTACTTC. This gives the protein CASSLYPPLAGGDIYEQYF.

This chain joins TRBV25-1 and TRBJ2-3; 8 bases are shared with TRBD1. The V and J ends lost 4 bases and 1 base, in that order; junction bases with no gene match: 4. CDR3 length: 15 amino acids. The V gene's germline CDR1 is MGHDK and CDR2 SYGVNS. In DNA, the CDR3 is TGTGCCAGCAGTGCGGACAGGGATGGCACAGATACGCAGTATTTT. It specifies CASSADRDGTDTQYF.